This T cell receptor (beta chain) is from a study of identical twins. Study observations and caveats: Its conclusions, products of cross-sectional statistical analysis, did not come from following the same donors.

Each CDR3 protein gets one entry after TCRdb re-called the 5' RACE reads with MiXCR. The repertoire includes about 570,000 distinct CDR3 sequences, nearly 10% of them detected once, and around 3.2% sits in the top ten. Trimming shortened V by 6 bases and J by 2 bases, and 11 bases separated the two germline ends. This CDR3 comprises 14 residues. The sample holds a few counts of this clonotype. The antigen is unknown. In addition, the sample was reused for a study of yellow fever vaccine responses in identical twins.

This receptor was obtained from a woman aged 18-35 years in good health. Specimen: PBMCs. The chain carries TRBV12-3 or TRBV12-4 and TRBJ1-5; possible D gene TRBD1, 5 bases. In DNA, the CDR3 is TGTGCCAGCAGATTTGGGGGAGGCAATCAGCCCCAGCATTTT. Its translation is CASRFGGGNQPQHF.